In this sample, the clone carrying this T cell receptor (beta chain) turned up once. This sample stems from a study of shared clonotypes between healthy human individuals. In the study overall: Those who served as donors were two women and three men between the ages of 18 and 49.

TCRdb's table, derived via immunoSEQ multiplex PCR, lists solely in-frame clones and lacks some. Of about 710,000 clones listed, roughly 72% are singletons. The CDR3 covers 18 residues. V trimming: 5 bases; J trimming: 5 bases; junction bases outside the gene matches: 17. The germline CDR1 and CDR2 sequences are SGHVS and FQNEAQ. The sequenced material came from memory CD4+ T cells sorted from blood. The subset was: CD45RA-negative fraction. The TCR originated in a woman in her thirties in good health. The chain carries TRBV7-8 and TRBJ2-1; 8 bases fit TRBD2. CDR3 region: CASSLLGLASLGDNEQFF. CDR3 bases: TGTGCCAGCAGCCTGCTTGGACTAGCCTCACTAGGGGACAATGAGCAGTTCTTC. The full variable domain, with the rest looked up from reference TRBV7-8 and TRBJ2-1, is GAGVSQSPRYKVAKRGQDVALRCDPISGHVSLFWYQQALGQGPEFLTYFQNEAQLDKSGLPSDRFFAERPEGSVSTLKIQRTQQEDSAVYLCASSLLGLASLGDNEQFFGPGTRLTVL.